These 16 T cell receptor beta chains originate from one sample sequenced in a study of cytomegalovirus exposure and HLA in healthy donors. Amplification used 60 Vbeta primers and 13 Jbeta primers. TCRdb keeps only in-frame clones here, not all; method: immunoSEQ multiplex PCR. The sample consists of 95,000 to 100,000 clones, about 80% of them appearing once. The sequenced sample was PBMCs. Source of these receptors: a man aged 40-49 years in good health and CMV-seronegative.

The chain couples TRBV10-1 to TRBJ2-5, with D possibly TRBD1 on 6 matching bases. Germline V gene sequence: CDR1 WNHNN, CDR2 SYGVQD (reference sequence). Between the trimmed V and J ends, which lost 3 bases and 7 bases, there was a span of 15 bases. The CDR3 has 14 residues. CDR3 in amino acids: CASSEVQGARTQYF. CDR3 bases: TGCGCCAGCAGTGAAGTACAGGGCGCGAGGACCCAGTACTTC.

The sample holds a few counts of this clone. The V call is TRBV2, the J call TRBJ2-5; the match to TRBD2 covers 15 bases. Germline CDR1 reads SNHLY; CDR2 reads FYNNEI. CDR3 size: 17 residues. Germline trimming cut 6 bases from V and 5 bases from J; bases unmatched to any gene: 10. Here the CDR3 DNA reads TGTGCCAGCAGAAGGACTAGCGGGGGGGCGGGGATCGAGACCCAGTACTTC. Protein product: CASRRTSGGAGIETQYF.

The chain joins TRBV18 to TRBJ2-7; perhaps TRBD2 as D (5 bases). Trimming took off 0 bases at V and 5 bases at J, with 8 bases between the two ends. Germline loops: CDR1 KGHSH, CDR2 LQKENI. This CDR3 has 13 residues. The chain's CDR3 is CASSPPGVNEQYF. In DNA, the CDR3 is TGTGCCAGCTCACCACCGGGAGTGAACGAGCAGTACTTC.

The rearrangement links TRBV5-1 to TRBJ2-1, with 7 bases identical to TRBD2. J lost 8 bases, V lost 0 bases, and 5 bases had no gene match. The germline gives CDR1 SGHRS, CDR2 YFSETQ. The CDR3 loop spans 14 amino acids. The CDR3 is CASSLGGGVYEQFF. DNA for the CDR3: TGCGCCAGCAGCTTGGGTGGGGGGGTTTATGAGCAGTTCTTC.

This chain links TRBV29-1 with TRBJ2-7; 9 bases are shared with TRBD1. Germline trimming cut 4 bases from V and 5 bases from J; bases unmatched to any gene: 6. Per the germline V gene, CDR1 is SQVTM and CDR2 is ANQGSEA. The CDR3 totals 13 residues. For the CDR3, the DNA is TGCAGCGTTGTTACAGGGGGCACCGACGAGCAGTACTTC. This translates into CSVVTGGTDEQYF.

This clone was detected once. V gene TRBV6-6 combines with J gene TRBJ2-3, with 7 bases identical to TRBD2. Germline CDR1 MNHNY, CDR2 SVGAGI (reference sequence). The CDR3 runs to 16 residues. The ends lost 0 bases at V and 2 bases at J; junction bases unmatched: 5. CDR3 nucleotide sequence: TGTGCCAGCAGTTACTCCCCTAGCGGATTCACAGATACGCAGTATTTT. As protein: CASSYSPSGFTDTQYF.

The genes are TRBV5-1 and TRBJ2-3, with TRBD2 as a possible D gene (7 bases). This CDR3 spans 13 amino acids. V lost 10 bases and J lost 5, with 17 bases in between. CDR1 is SGHRS and CDR2 is YFSETQ in the germline V gene. CDR3 amino acids: CASARGAEDTQYF. For the CDR3, the DNA is TGCGCCTCTGCCCGGGGGGCTGAAGATACGCAGTATTTT. The full variable domain, rest sourced from reference TRBV5-1 and TRBJ2-3, is KAGVTQTPRYLIKTRGQQVTLSCSPISGHRSVSWYQQTPGQGLQFLFEYFSETQRNKGNFPGRFSGRQFSNSRSEMNVSTLELGDSALYLCASARGAEDTQYFGPGTRLTVL.

The chain couples TRBV7-9 to TRBJ2-2; TRBD1 might be the D (6 bases). In germline, CDR1 is SEHNR, CDR2 FQNEAQ (reference sequence). The CDR3 loop spans 14 amino acids. V was cut by 1 base and J by 5 bases, with 8 bases left in between. CDR3 bases: TGTGCCAGCAGCTTAGTACAGGGTACCGGGGAGCTGTTTTTT. This sequence encodes CASSLVQGTGELFF. The variable domain in full, with the rest retrieved from reference TRBV7-9 and TRBJ2-2, is DTGVSQNPRHKITKRGQNVTFRCDPISEHNRLYWYRQTLGQGPEFLTYFQNEAQLEKSRLLSDRFSAERPKGSFSTLEIQRTEQGDSAMYLCASSLVQGTGELFFGEGSRLTVL.

The table lists this clone with a count of one. The J gene is TRBJ2-5, the V gene TRBV11-2; TRBD2 matches at 7 bases. V was clipped by 3 bases and J by 1 base; unmatched bases: 5. The CDR3 is 15 amino acids. The germline CDR1 and CDR2 sequences are SGHAT and FQNNGV. The DNA of the CDR3 is TGTGCCAGCAGCTTCGGCGGGAGTCTCCAAGAGACCCAGTACTTC. This sequence encodes CASSFGGSLQETQYF. Drawing the rest from reference TRBV11-2 and TRBJ2-5, the complete variable domain is EAGVAQSPRYKIIEKRQSVAFWCNPISGHATLYWYQQILGQGPKLLIQFQNNGVVDDSQLPKDRFSAERLKGVDSTLKIQPAKLEDSAVYLCASSFGGSLQETQYFGPGTRLLVL.

This chain links TRBV6-1 with TRBJ2-7; the match to TRBD2 covers 9 bases. The germline gives CDR1 MNHNS, CDR2 SASEGT. The CDR3 is made up of 15 amino acids. Germline trimming cut 2 bases from V and 5 bases from J; bases unmatched to any gene: 7. The CDR3 nucleotides are TGTGCCAGCAGTGAATCTAGGGTAGCGGGAGACGAGCAGTACTTC. Translating gives CASSESRVAGDEQYF.

J is TRBJ1-1 and V is TRBV19; TRBD1 might be the D (6 bases). The CDR3 has 14 residues. Germline V gene lookup returns CDR1 LNHDA and CDR2 SQIVND (reference sequence). Trimming took off 6 bases at V and 1 base at J, with 12 bases between the two ends. As DNA, the CDR3 is TGTGCCAGTAGCCAAGGGGGGGGGAACACTGAAGCTTTCTTT. Protein: CASSQGGGNTEAFF.

The chain is built from TRBV5-1 and TRBJ2-7; 9 nucleotides align to TRBD1. After removal of 3 bases from V and 5 bases from J, the junction contained 6 bases not matched to a gene. Germline assignment: CDR1 SGHRS and CDR2 YFSETQ. The CDR3 sequence is 14 residues long. CDR3 sequence reads: CASSSDRGLHEQYF. The CDR3 region has the DNA TGCGCCAGCAGCTCGGACAGGGGATTGCACGAGCAGTACTTC.

The V and J genes are TRBV4-1 and TRBJ1-5; tentatively, D is TRBD1 (6 bases). V lost 6 bases and J 9 bases, leaving 27 bases between the germline ends. The CDR3 covers 17 residues. CDR1 and CDR2 from the germline V gene are MGHRA and YSYEKL. The CDR3 region is CASSPMGGGALSLPQHF. CDR3 nucleotides: TGCGCCAGCAGTCCTATGGGCGGGGGGGCCCTGAGTTTGCCCCAGCATTTT.

V usage is TRBV28 and J usage is TRBJ2-5, with TRBD1 as a possible D gene (6 bases). Germline lookup yields CDR1 MDHEN and CDR2 SYDVKM. The CDR3 length is 16 residues. The germline V and J ends were trimmed by 6 bases and 1 base, with 18 bases remaining between them. This CDR3 reads CASSLTPVTGQETQYF. Written as DNA, the CDR3 is TGTGCCAGCAGCTTAACCCCAGTGACAGGCCAAGAGACCCAGTACTTC. The whole variable domain, filled in from reference TRBV28 and TRBJ2-5, reads DVKVTQSSRYLVKRTGEKVFLECVQDMDHENMFWYRQDPGLGLRLIYFSYDVKMKEKGDIPEGYSVSREKKERFSLILESASTNQTSMYLCASSLTPVTGQETQYFGPGTRLLVL.

This rearrangement joins TRBV9 to TRBJ1-1; tentatively, D is TRBD1 (5 bases). The V and J ends lost 0 bases and 4 bases respectively, with 16 bases between them. CDR1 and CDR2 (germline): SGDLS, YYNGEE. The CDR3 runs 16 residues. CDR3 sequence reads: CASSVELQVVPTEAFF. The CDR3 region has the DNA TGTGCCAGCAGCGTAGAGCTACAGGTCGTTCCCACTGAAGCTTTCTTT. Full variable domain (rest looked up from reference TRBV9 and TRBJ1-1): DSGVTQTPKHLITATGQRVTLRCSPRSGDLSVYWYQQSLDQGLQFLIQYYNGEERAKGNILERFSAQQFPDLHSELNLSSLELGDSALYFCASSVELQVVPTEAFFGQGTRLTVV.

The V gene is TRBV5-1, the J gene TRBJ2-7; tentatively, D is TRBD2 (6 bases). Trimming shortened V by 0 bases and J by 7 bases, and 14 bases separated the two germline ends. Germline V CDR1 and CDR2: SGHRS, YFSETQ. This CDR3 spans 14 amino acids. Here the CDR3 reads CASSLANSAGEQYF. As DNA, the CDR3 is TGCGCCAGCAGCTTGGCAAATTCGGCGGGAGAGCAGTACTTC.